These T cell receptor beta chains were read from a single sample in a study of T cell repertoires in cytomegalovirus infection. For these TCRs, the target antigens are not known. A single record per CDR3 protein comes from TCRdb applying MiXCR to the reads. The sample holds about 310,000 distinct CDR3 sequences, 25% seen once. The sequencing here drew on cultured PBMCs, taken from culture after CMV antigen stimulation. These receptors were obtained from a human donor in good health (CMV status not recorded). Some clones in this sample may be carry-over from other donors' samples. The CDR3 runs from the conserved cysteine through the conserved F or W. A D gene is named only where the DNA matches it firmly. Clone size is shown for a subset of rows, as once, few, many or a class of expanded clone.

>TRBD2|TRBV7-2|many|TRBJ2-5
CASSLELAETQYF
TGTGCCAGCAGCCTAGAACTAGCGGAGACCCAGTACTTC
>NA|TRBV4-1|NA|TRBJ1-2
CASSQDWSGSRSYTF
TGCGCCAGCAGCCAAGATTGGAGTGGATCGAGGAGCTACACCTTC
>TRBD2|TRBV6-5|NA|TRBJ2-4
CASRARTDVAGDTKNIQYF
TGTGCCAGCAGGGCCAGGACAGATGTAGCGGGAGATACCAAAAACATTCAGTACTTC
>NA|TRBV4-3|few|TRBJ2-5
CASSQGGLPGQETQYF
TGCGCCAGCAGCCAAGGGGGCCTACCGGGCCAAGAGACCCAGTACTTC
>NA|TRBV7-2|NA|TRBJ2-3
CASSRRVTTDTQYF
TGTGCCAGCAGCCGACGGGTGACCACAGATACGCAGTATTTT
>NA|TRBV28|NA|TRBJ1-2
CASSRRRTNTYGYTF
TGTGCCAGCAGTCGCCGACGGACCAACACCTATGGCTACACCTTC
>NA|TRBV4-3|few|TRBJ2-4
CASSQDMGAGNIQYF
TGCGCCAGCAGCCAAGATATGGGGGCCGGGAACATTCAGTACTTC
>NA|TRBV7-8|few|TRBJ1-3
CASRPFSGNTIYF
TGTGCCAGCAGACCTTTCTCTGGAAACACCATATATTTT
>NA|TRBV7-2|NA|TRBJ2-7
CASRQGGGREQYF
TGTGCCAGCAGACAAGGAGGAGGGCGAGAGCAGTACTTC
>NA|TRBV2|many|TRBJ2-1
CASSNARGNEQFF
TGTGCCAGCAGTAACGCCAGGGGAAATGAGCAGTTCTTC
>TRBD2|TRBV6-1|many|TRBJ2-1
CASRPGLAGSSYNEQFF
TGTGCCAGCAGGCCGGGACTAGCGGGGAGCTCCTACAATGAGCAGTTCTTC
>TRBD2|TRBV14|NA|TRBJ2-5
CASSRLAGVKTQYF
TGTGCCAGCAGCCGTTTGGCGGGAGTGAAGACCCAGTACTTC
>TRBD2|TRBV7-2|NA|TRBJ2-2
CASSPLSGRGNPSNTGELFF
TGTGCCAGCAGCCCACTTAGCGGGAGGGGCAACCCTTCGAACACCGGGGAGCTGTTTTTT
>NA|TRBV7-8|few|TRBJ2-1
CASSLGGSPHEQFF
TGTGCCAGCAGCTTAGGTGGGTCGCCACATGAGCAGTTCTTC
>NA|TRBV27|NA|TRBJ2-4
CASSFSLEEAKNIQYF
TGTGCCAGCAGTTTCTCCCTGGAAGAAGCCAAAAACATTCAGTACTTC
>TRBD2|TRBV19|NA|TRBJ2-1
CASSNAGGRGEQFF
TGTGCCAGTAGCAACGCGGGCGGGAGGGGTGAGCAGTTCTTC
>TRBD2|TRBV29-1|NA|TRBJ2-5
CSVATSGLQETQYF
TGCAGCGTTGCGACTAGCGGGCTACAAGAGACCCAGTACTTC
>NA|TRBV7-6|NA|TRBJ2-5
CASSLVRGSQETQYF
TGTGCCAGCAGCTTAGTCAGGGGCTCCCAAGAGACCCAGTACTTC
>NA|TRBV28|NA|TRBJ2-7
CASRPGTFSYEQYF
TGTGCCAGCAGGCCCGGGACTTTCTCCTACGAGCAGTACTTC
>NA|TRBV12-3/TRBV12-4|many|TRBJ1-1
CASRRTENTEAFF
TGTGCCAGCAGAAGGACAGAAAACACTGAAGCTTTCTTT
>NA|TRBV3-1|few|TRBJ1-5
CASSQDQSGRDTYRYSNQPQHF
TGTGCCAGCAGCCAAGATCAGTCCGGCAGGGACACGTATAGATATAGCAATCAGCCCCAGCATTTT
>NA|TRBV7-3|NA|TRBJ2-6
CASSLGASSGANVLTF
TGTGCCAGCAGCTTAGGGGCGAGCTCTGGGGCCAACGTCCTGACTTTC
>NA|TRBV5-1|NA|TRBJ2-1
CASNSGGSAGFDEQFF
TGCGCCAGCAACTCCGGGGGATCAGCGGGTTTCGATGAGCAGTTCTTC
>NA|TRBV12-3/TRBV12-4|NA|TRBJ1-2
CASSDGSNYGYTF
TGTGCCAGCAGTGACGGATCTAACTATGGCTACACCTTC
>TRBD2|TRBV20-1|NA|TRBJ2-2
CSVAGRGKTGELFF
TGCAGTGTAGCGGGACGAGGGAAAACCGGGGAGCTGTTTTTT
>NA|TRBV6-2/TRBV6-3|many|TRBJ2-3
CASSWTSSSTDTQYF
TGTGCCAGCAGTTGGACCAGCTCTAGCACAGATACGCAGTATTTT
>TRBD2|TRBV24-1|few|TRBJ2-3
CATSDFTSGSTDTQYF
TGTGCCACCAGTGATTTTACTAGCGGGAGTACAGATACGCAGTATTTT
>NA|TRBV10-3|few|TRBJ2-2
CAIRKQGGGTGELFF
TGTGCCATCAGGAAGCAGGGGGGAGGGACCGGGGAGCTGTTTTTT
>NA|TRBV28|few|TRBJ1-6
CASSWGGTSPLHF
TGTGCCAGCAGTTGGGGGGGGACCTCACCCCTCCACTTT
>TRBD1|TRBV6-6|many|TRBJ1-1
CASSYSEILQGKTNTEAFF
TGTGCCAGCAGTTACTCCGAAATATTACAGGGGAAGACGAACACTGAAGCTTTCTTT
>NA|TRBV5-1|few|TRBJ1-1
CASSLNVGMNTEAFF
TGCGCCAGCAGCTTGAATGTAGGAATGAACACTGAAGCTTTCTTT
>NA|TRBV6-4|few|TRBJ1-6
CASSALYNSPLHF
TGTGCCAGCAGTGCATTGTATAATTCACCCCTCCACTTT
>NA|TRBV7-2|many|TRBJ2-7
CASSARDEGYEQYF
TGTGCCAGCAGCGCCCGGGACGAGGGCTACGAGCAGTACTTC
>NA|TRBV4-3|few|TRBJ1-2
CASSQGLDRFYGYTF
TGCGCCAGCAGCCAAGGCTTAGACCGATTCTATGGCTACACCTTC
>NA|TRBV12-3/TRBV12-4|medium-sized|TRBJ2-6
CASSLGPPGSGANVLTF
TGTGCCAGCAGTTTAGGGCCCCCCGGCTCTGGGGCCAACGTCCTGACTTTC
>NA|TRBV7-2|many|TRBJ2-1
CASSLASVEQFF
TGTGCCAGCAGCTTAGCCAGCGTTGAGCAGTTCTTC
>TRBD2|TRBV5-1|once|TRBJ2-7
CASSPSGGSSYEQYF
TGCGCCAGCAGTCCCAGCGGGGGGAGCTCCTACGAGCAGTACTTC
>NA|TRBV27|NA|TRBJ1-2
CASSRRGVPDYTF
TGTGCCAGCAGCAGGCGGGGAGTACCGGACTACACCTTC
>TRBD1|TRBV12-3/TRBV12-4|NA|TRBJ1-2
CASQGQDLDGYTF
TGTGCCAGCCAAGGACAGGACCTTGATGGCTACACCTTC